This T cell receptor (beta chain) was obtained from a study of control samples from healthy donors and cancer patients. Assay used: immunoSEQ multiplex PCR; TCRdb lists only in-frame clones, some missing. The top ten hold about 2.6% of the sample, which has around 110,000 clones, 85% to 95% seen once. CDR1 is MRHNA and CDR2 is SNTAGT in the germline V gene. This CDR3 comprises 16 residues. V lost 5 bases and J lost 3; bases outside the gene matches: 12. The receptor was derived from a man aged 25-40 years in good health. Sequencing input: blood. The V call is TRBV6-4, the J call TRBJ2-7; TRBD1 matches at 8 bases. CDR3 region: CASSPPRDRNIYEQYF. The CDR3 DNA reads TGTGCCAGCAGTCCCCCCCGGGACAGGAACATCTACGAGCAGTACTTC.